This entry describes one T cell receptor (beta chain). The source of the sample is a study of shared clonotypes between healthy human individuals. Study context: Ranging from 18 to 49 in age, donors were two women and three men. CD4 naive and CD4 memory each took three plates per donor, while CD8 naive took two and CD8 memory one.

Naive CD8 cells lacked CD45RO and underwent positive selection for CCR7, leaving out terminally differentiated effector memory CD45RA+ cells. The CDR3 runs to 17 residues. The germline CDR1 and CDR2 sequences are MNHEY and SMNVEV (reference sequence). V was clipped by 4 bases and J by 6 bases, with 24 bases between them. The table came from immunoSEQ multiplex PCR; TCRdb's copy has only in-frame clones and leaves some out. The table includes around 1,900,000 clones, roughly 95% detected once. The chain employs TRBV27 and TRBJ1-1; tentative D call: TRBD1 (6 bases). The receptor comes from a man aged 18-30 years in good health. Some clones in this sample may be carry-over from other donors' samples. Sequenced material: naive CD8+ T cells from PBMCs. CDR3: CASSSLRPYKGDAEAFF. CDR3 DNA sequence: TGTGCCAGCAGTTCGCTAAGACCCTATAAGGGGGACGCTGAAGCTTTCTTT.